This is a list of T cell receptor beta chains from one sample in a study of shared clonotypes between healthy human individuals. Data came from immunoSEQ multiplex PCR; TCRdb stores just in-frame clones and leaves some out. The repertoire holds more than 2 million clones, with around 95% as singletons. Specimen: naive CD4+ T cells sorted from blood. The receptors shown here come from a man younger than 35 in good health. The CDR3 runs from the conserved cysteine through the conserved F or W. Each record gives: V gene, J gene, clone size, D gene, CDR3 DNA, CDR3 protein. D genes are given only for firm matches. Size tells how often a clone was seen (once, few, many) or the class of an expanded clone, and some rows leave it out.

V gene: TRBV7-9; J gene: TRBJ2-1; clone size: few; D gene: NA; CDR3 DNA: TGTGCCAGCAGCTTGTTGAGGCTAGCGAGCAATGAGCAGTTCTTC; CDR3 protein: CASSLLRLASNEQFF
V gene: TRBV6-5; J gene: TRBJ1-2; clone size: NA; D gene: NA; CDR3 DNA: TGTGCCAGCAGTACCAGTCTTGCGGGCTATGGCTACACCTTC; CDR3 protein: CASSTSLAGYGYTF
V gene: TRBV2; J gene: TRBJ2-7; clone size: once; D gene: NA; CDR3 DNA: TGTGCCAGCAGCGCGTTAACAGGGGGGAGGGAGGAGCAGTACTTC; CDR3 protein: CASSALTGGREEQYF
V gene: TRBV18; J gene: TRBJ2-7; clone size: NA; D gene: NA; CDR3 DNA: TGTGCCAGCTCACCTGGGACTGGCTACGAGCAGTACTTC; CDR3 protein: CASSPGTGYEQYF
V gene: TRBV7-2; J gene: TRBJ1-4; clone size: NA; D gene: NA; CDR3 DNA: TGTGCCAGCAGCTTAGGGTTAGGAAAACTGTTTTTT; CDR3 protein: CASSLGLGKLFF
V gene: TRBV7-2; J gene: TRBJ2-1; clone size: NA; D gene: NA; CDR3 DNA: TGTGCCAGCAGCTTATTTGCGGGATTGACCTACAATGAGCAGTTCTTC; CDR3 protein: CASSLFAGLTYNEQFF
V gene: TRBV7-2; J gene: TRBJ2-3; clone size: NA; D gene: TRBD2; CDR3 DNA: TGTGCCAGCAGCTTATCGGCGACTAGCGTATTTACAGATACGCAGTATTTT; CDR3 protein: CASSLSATSVFTDTQYF
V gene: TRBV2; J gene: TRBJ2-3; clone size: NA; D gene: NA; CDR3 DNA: TGTGCCAGCAGCGTTGGCGGCACAGATACGCAGTATTTT; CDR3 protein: CASSVGGTDTQYF
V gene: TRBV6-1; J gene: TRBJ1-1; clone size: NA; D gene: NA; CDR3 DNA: TGTGCCAGCAGTGAAGATGGGGGGAGGGCTGAAGCTTTCTTT; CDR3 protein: CASSEDGGRAEAFF
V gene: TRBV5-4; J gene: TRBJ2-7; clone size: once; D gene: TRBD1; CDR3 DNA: TGTGCCAGCAGCTCGGCCTGGGCAGGGGGCTCCTACGAGCAGTACTTC; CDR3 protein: CASSSAWAGGSYEQYF
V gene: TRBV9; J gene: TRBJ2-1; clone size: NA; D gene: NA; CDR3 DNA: TGTGCCAGCAGCGTAGCTAGTCTAAATGAGCAGTTCTTC; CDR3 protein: CASSVASLNEQFF
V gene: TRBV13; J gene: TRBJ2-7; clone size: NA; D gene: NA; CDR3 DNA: TGTGCCAGCAGCTTAGGACGTGGGGGGCGTGAGGGCGAGCAGTACTTC; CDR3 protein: CASSLGRGGREGEQYF
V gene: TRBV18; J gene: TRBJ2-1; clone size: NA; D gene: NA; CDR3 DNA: TGTGCCAGCTCACCACTGGCCTCCACAAACAATGAGCAGTTCTTC; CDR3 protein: CASSPLASTNNEQFF
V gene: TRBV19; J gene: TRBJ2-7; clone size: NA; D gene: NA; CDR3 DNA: TGTGCCAGTAGTTCTGAGGCAGGACCCAGCTACGAGCAGTACTTC; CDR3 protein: CASSSEAGPSYEQYF
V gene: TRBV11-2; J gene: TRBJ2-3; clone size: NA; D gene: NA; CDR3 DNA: TGTGCCAGCAGCTTTCCCGGGTTCACAGATACGCAGTATTTT; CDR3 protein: CASSFPGFTDTQYF
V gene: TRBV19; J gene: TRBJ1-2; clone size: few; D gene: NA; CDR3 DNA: TGTGCCAGTAGTATAGCCTCTGCACGAGCTAACTATGGCTACACCTTC; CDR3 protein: CASSIASARANYGYTF
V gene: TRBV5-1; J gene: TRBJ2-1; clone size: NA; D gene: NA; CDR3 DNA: TGCGCCAGCAGCGAAAACACCGGGACCTGGCGGGATTTCAATGAGCAGTTCTTC; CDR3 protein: CASSENTGTWRDFNEQFF
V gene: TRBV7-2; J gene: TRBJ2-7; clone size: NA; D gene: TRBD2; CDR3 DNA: TGTGCCAGCAGCCGACGGGGACTAGCGCGGCGAGATGGCTACGAGCAGTACTTC; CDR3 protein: CASSRRGLARRDGYEQYF
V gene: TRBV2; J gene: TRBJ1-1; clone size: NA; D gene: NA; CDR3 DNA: TGTGCCAGCGCAGGACAGTACACTGAAGCTTTCTTT; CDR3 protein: CASAGQYTEAFF
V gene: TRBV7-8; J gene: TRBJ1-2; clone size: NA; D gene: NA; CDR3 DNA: TGTGCCAGCAGCTTAGTTTCGAGGGGGGACTATGGCTACACCTTC; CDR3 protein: CASSLVSRGDYGYTF
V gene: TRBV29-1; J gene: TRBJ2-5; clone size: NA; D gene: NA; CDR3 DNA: TGCAGCGTTGAATGGGGAGGAGAGACCCAGTACTTC; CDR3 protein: CSVEWGGETQYF
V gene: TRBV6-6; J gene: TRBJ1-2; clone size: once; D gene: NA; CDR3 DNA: TGTGCCAGCAGTGCCCAGGGCCCACTAAACTATGGCTACACCTTC; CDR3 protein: CASSAQGPLNYGYTF
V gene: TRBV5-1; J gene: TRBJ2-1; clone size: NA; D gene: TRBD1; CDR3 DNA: TGCGCCAGCAGCCCCCCCGGGACAGGGAGGAATGAGCAGTTCTTC; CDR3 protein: CASSPPGTGRNEQFF
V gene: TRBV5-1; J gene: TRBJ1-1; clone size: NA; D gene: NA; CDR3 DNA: TGCGCCAGCAGCTTGCGGGCCCGGGGTGAAGCTTTCTTT; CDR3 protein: CASSLRARGEAFF
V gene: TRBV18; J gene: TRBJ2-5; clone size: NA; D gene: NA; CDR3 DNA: TGTGCCAGCTCACCACCGCTCCCACTAGACCAAGAGACCCAGTACTTC; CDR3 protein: CASSPPLPLDQETQYF
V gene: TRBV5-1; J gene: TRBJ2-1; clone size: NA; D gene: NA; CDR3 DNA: TGCGCCAGCGCAGAACCCCATAATGAGCAGTTCTTC; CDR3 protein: CASAEPHNEQFF
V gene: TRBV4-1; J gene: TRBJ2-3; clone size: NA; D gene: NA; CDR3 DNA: TGCGCCAGCAGCCGATCGGGCTCGGATGCCACAGATACGCAGTATTTT; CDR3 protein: CASSRSGSDATDTQYF
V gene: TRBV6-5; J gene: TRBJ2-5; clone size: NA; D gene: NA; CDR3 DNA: TGTGCCAGCAGCCCCTCGCCGTACCAAGAGACCCAGTACTTC; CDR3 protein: CASSPSPYQETQYF
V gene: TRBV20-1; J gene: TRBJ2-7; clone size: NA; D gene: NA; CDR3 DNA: TGCAGTGCACGGGGGCTCGAGCAGTACTTC; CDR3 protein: CSARGLEQYF
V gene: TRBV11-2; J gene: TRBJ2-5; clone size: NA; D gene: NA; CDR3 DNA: TGTGCCAGCAACTCGGGGCAAGAGACCCAGTACTTC; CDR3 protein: CASNSGQETQYF
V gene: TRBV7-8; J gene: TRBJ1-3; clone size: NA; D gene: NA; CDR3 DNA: TGTGCCAGCAGCAACGGGCCTCCGGCGTCTGGAAACACCATATATTTT; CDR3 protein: CASSNGPPASGNTIYF
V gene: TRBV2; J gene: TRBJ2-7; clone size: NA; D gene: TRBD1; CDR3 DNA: TGTGCCAGTAGTGTGGGACAGGGCCTTCACGAGCAGTACTTC; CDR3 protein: CASSVGQGLHEQYF
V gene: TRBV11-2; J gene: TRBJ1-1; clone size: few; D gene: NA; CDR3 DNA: TGTGCCAGCAGCTTAAAGGGGGGCACTGAAGCTTTCTTT; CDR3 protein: CASSLKGGTEAFF
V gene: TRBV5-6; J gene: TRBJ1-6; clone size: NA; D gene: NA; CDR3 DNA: TGTGCCAGCAGCTTGCGTCGGATGAGCTCCTATAATTCACCCCTCCACTTT; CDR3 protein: CASSLRRMSSYNSPLHF
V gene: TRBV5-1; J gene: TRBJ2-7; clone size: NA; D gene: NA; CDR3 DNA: TGCGCCAGCAGCTTGGAGGGCAGGGGCTACGAGCAGTACTTC; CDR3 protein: CASSLEGRGYEQYF
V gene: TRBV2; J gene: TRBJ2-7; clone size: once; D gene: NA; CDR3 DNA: TGTGCCAGCAGTCTAAGCGGGTACGAGCAGTACTTC; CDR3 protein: CASSLSGYEQYF
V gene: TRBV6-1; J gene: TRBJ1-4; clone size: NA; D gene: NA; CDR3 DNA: TGTGCCACCTCCACGAAAACTAATGAAAAACTGTTTTTT; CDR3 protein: CATSTKTNEKLFF
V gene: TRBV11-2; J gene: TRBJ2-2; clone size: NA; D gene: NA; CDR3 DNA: TGTGCCAGCAGCCCTTATTCCGGGCCTGGGGAGCTGTTTTTT; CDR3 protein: CASSPYSGPGELFF
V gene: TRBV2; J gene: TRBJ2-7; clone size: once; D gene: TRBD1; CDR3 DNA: TGTGCCAGCATGAGTTCCGGGACAGGGCTTCGCGAGCAGTACTTC; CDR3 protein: CASMSSGTGLREQYF
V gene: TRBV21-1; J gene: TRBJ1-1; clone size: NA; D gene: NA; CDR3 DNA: TGTGCCAGCAGCAAAGATCAACAGGGGGTCGACACTGAAGCTTTCTTT; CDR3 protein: CASSKDQQGVDTEAFF
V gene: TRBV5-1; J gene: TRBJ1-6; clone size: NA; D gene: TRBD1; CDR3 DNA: TGCGCCAGCAGCTTCCGGGACAGCCGCCTAGGTGGGTCACCCCTCCACTTT; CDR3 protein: CASSFRDSRLGGSPLHF
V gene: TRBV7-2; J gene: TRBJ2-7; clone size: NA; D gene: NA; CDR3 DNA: TGTGCCAGCAGCTTTTACGCTACCGGGACACCCTACGAGCAGTACTTC; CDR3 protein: CASSFYATGTPYEQYF
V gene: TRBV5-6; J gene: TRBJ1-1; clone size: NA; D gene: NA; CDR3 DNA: TGTGCCAGCAGCTTCTATAAGGGGGGTGAAGCTTTCTTT; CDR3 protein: CASSFYKGGEAFF
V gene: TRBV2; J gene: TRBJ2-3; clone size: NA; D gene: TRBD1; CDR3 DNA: TGTGCCAGCAGTGGGATGACAGGGCATACGCAGTATTTT; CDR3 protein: CASSGMTGHTQYF
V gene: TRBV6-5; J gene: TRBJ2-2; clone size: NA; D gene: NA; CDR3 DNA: TGTGCCAGCAGTTATGACCTTCACACCGGGGAGCTGTTTTTT; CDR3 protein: CASSYDLHTGELFF
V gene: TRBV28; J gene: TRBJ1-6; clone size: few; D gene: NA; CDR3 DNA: TGTGCCAGCAGTTTGGGGCGCAGAATTAATTCACCCCTCCACTTT; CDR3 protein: CASSLGRRINSPLHF
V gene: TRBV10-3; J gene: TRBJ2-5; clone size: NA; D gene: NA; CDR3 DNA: TGTGCCATCAGTGAGTCCCTGGCGGGGAGACAAGAGACCCAGTACTTC; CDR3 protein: CAISESLAGRQETQYF
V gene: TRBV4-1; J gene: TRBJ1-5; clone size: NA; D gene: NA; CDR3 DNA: TGCGCCAGCAGCCAAGTACACCTTAGCAATCAGCCCCAGCATTTT; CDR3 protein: CASSQVHLSNQPQHF
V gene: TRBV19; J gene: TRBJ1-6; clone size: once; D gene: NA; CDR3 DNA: TGTGCCAGTAGCAACCGACAGGCGGGCACACCCCTCCACTTT; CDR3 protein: CASSNRQAGTPLHF
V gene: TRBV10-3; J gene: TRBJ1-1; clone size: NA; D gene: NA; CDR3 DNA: TGTGCCATCAGTGAGATCTTGAACACTGAAGCTTTCTTT; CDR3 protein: CAISEILNTEAFF
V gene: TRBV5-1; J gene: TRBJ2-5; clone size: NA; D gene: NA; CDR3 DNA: TGCGCCAGCAGCTTAGCGACATCGGGGGAGACCCAGTACTTC; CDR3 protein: CASSLATSGETQYF